This T cell receptor beta chain was retrieved from a study of response to subunit inactivated influenza vaccine. MiXCR, applied by TCRdb to the RT-PCR reads, yields one record per CDR3 protein. Seen here are roughly 630,000 distinct CDR3 sequences, 11% to 15% observed once, and the top ten hold roughly 7.2%. CDR1 LGHNA and CDR2 YSLEER come from the germline V gene. The germline V and J ends were trimmed by 4 bases and 3 bases, with 12 bases remaining between them. This CDR3 contains 14 residues. Here the sequenced sample was PBMCs from blood, taken 14 to 15 days before vaccination. The chain has TRBV4-3 and TRBJ1-2, with a tentative D call TRBD1 (5 bases). The clonotype comes from a man aged 50-59 years who received an inactivated influenza vaccine. This CDR3 reads CASSLDTRDYGYTF. The CDR3 coding sequence is TGCGCCAGCAGCCTGGACACGAGGGACTATGGCTACACCTTC.